The clone carrying this T cell receptor beta chain turned up a few times. The source of the sample is a study of graft-versus-host responses after intestinal transplantation. On the study more broadly: Anti-thymocyte globulin served as induction for all recipients, who then took tacrolimus and steroids for two to three years.

Stimulators, some 200,000 irradiated and violet-dye-labeled cells, were plated with some 200,000 CFSE-labeled responder cells. The germline V gene has CDR1 MNHNS and CDR2 SASEGT. V lost 7 bases and J lost 3, with 18 bases in between. The CDR3 sequence is 15 residues long. Profiling relied on immunoSEQ multiplex PCR, and the TCRdb table lists in-frame clones only, not all of them. The sample carries tens of thousands of clones, approximately 40% recorded once. The sequencing used alloreactive CD8+ T cells from a mixed lymphocyte reaction culture, collected before transplantation. Subset of the sample: CFSE-low proliferating T cells sorted from approximately six-day pre-transplant mixed lymphocyte reaction (GvH or HvG direction). This rearrangement joins TRBV6-1 to TRBJ1-1; unclear D gene. The receptor's source is a human patient who was an organ donor for intestinal transplantation. CDR3: CASNPTRRKDTEAFF. The CDR3 region has the DNA TGTGCCAGCAACCCTACCCGGAGAAAGGACACTGAAGCTTTCTTT.